One sample yielded the 15 T cell receptor beta chains listed below, sequenced in a study of blood T cell repertoires in COVID-19. This table comes from immunoSEQ multiplex PCR, and its TCRdb copy is limited to in-frame clones, with some not included. Here the sample spans under 15,000 clones, approximately 73% being singletons. Sequencing was performed on peripheral blood. These receptors all stem from a human donor in a cohort sampled during active COVID-19.

This chain links TRBV6-2 or TRBV6-3 with TRBJ2-1; TRBD1 might be the D (6 bases). The germline CDR1 and CDR2 sequences are MNHEY and SVGEGT. The V gene lost 6 bases and the J gene lost 1 base, with 19 bases spanning the gap. The CDR3 extends over 17 amino acids. In DNA form, the CDR3 reads TGTGCCAGCAGCTTTGACCGGGACACCGGTTCCTACAATGAGCAGTTCTTC. Translation: CASSFDRDTGSYNEQFF.

DNA of the CDR3: TGCGCCAGCGCTTCACGCCCGGGGGTGAGCTCCTACGAGCAGTACTTC. It encodes CASASRPGVSSYEQYF. This sequence joins TRBV5-1 and TRBJ2-7, with D possibly matching TRBD2 (6 bases). Germline CDR1 SGHRS, CDR2 YFSETQ. Trimming shortened V by 7 bases and J by 0 bases, and 20 bases separated the two germline ends. This CDR3 has 16 residues. Variable domain in full (rest from reference TRBV5-1 and TRBJ2-7): KAGVTQTPRYLIKTRGQQVTLSCSPISGHRSVSWYQQTPGQGLQFLFEYFSETQRNKGNFPGRFSGRQFSNSRSEMNVSTLELGDSALYLCASASRPGVSSYEQYFGPGTRLTVT.

This clone was seen only a few times. The rearrangement uses TRBV27 and TRBJ2-1, with 8 bases that match TRBD1. CDR3 length: 14 amino acids. V lost 8 bases, J lost 8 bases, and 11 bases stayed unmatched. Germline V gene lookup returns CDR1 MNHEY and CDR2 SMNVEV (reference sequence). The CDR3 protein is CASSGQVNSDEQFF. The CDR3 DNA reads TGTGCCAGCTCGGGACAGGTCAATAGCGATGAGCAGTTCTTC.

This chain joins TRBV13 and TRBJ2-4, with D perhaps TRBD1 (6 bases). CDR3 size: 14 residues. V dropped 4 bases and J dropped 1 base, with 8 bases sitting between them. CDR1 and CDR2 (germline): PRHDT, FYEKMQ (reference sequence). The CDR3 bases are TGTGCCAGCAGCTACAGGGAGGCCAAAAACATTCAGTACTTC. Amino acids: CASSYREAKNIQYF. Full variable domain (remainder filled in from reference TRBV13 and TRBJ2-4): AAGVIQSPRHLIKEKRETATLKCYPIPRHDTVYWYQQGPGQDPQFLISFYEKMQSDKGSIPDRFSAQQFSDYHSELNMSSLELGDSALYFCASSYREAKNIQYFGAGTRLSVL.

This rearrangement joins TRBV7-2 to TRBJ1-6; 9 nucleotides align to TRBD1. The V and J ends lost 8 bases and 6 bases, in that order; junction bases with no gene match: 11. Germline lookup yields CDR1 SGHTA and CDR2 FQGNSA. The CDR3 extends over 16 amino acids. The CDR3 nucleotides are TGTGCCAGCTATCAGCGGACAGGGGTTAGTAATTCACCCCTCCACTTT. Protein sequence: CASYQRTGVSNSPLHF.

This clone was counted once. The chain links TRBV7-2 to TRBJ2-6; TRBD1 might be the D (6 bases). V was clipped by 3 bases and J by 0 bases, with 12 bases between them. Looked up from germline, CDR1 is SGHTA and CDR2 is FQGNSA. This CDR3 is 17 amino acids long. CDR3: CASSFRGTASGANVLTF. CDR3 nucleotides: TGTGCCAGCAGCTTCAGGGGTACAGCCTCTGGGGCCAACGTCCTGACTTTC. Variable domain in full (rest from reference TRBV7-2 and TRBJ2-6): GAGVSQSPSNKVTEKGKDVELRCDPISGHTALYWYRQSLGQGLEFLIYFQGNSAPDKSGLPSDRFSAERTGGSVSTLTIQRTQQEDSAVYLCASSFRGTASGANVLTFGAGSRLTVL.

The rearrangement links TRBV7-2 to TRBJ2-3; D is possibly TRBD2 (6 bases). The V end lost 5 bases, the J end lost 1 base, and 13 bases lay between the germline ends. CDR3 length: 15 amino acids. The germline V gene has CDR1 SGHTA and CDR2 FQGNSA. The CDR3 protein is CASSITGGGTDTQYF. Written as DNA, the CDR3 is TGTGCCAGCAGCATAACGGGCGGGGGCACAGATACGCAGTATTTT.

The chain has TRBV7-6 and TRBJ1-3; D not resolved. This CDR3 contains 15 residues. Germline lookup yields CDR1 SGHVS and CDR2 FNYEAQ. Deletions cut 0 bases from V and 3 bases from J, with 9 bases between. The CDR3 reads CASSLAGPGGNTIYF. The CDR3 DNA is TGTGCCAGCAGCTTAGCTGGGCCAGGTGGAAACACCATATATTTT.

The chain has TRBV6-5 and TRBJ2-7; 9 bases align to TRBD1. CDR3 length equals 13 residues. Looked up from germline, CDR1 is MNHEY and CDR2 is SVGAGI. Losses at the gene ends were 0 bases for V and 7 bases for J; bases not matched to a gene: 1. CDR3 sequence reads: CASSYSGTGEQYF. The CDR3 bases are TGTGCCAGCAGTTACTCTGGGACAGGGGAGCAGTACTTC.

The CDR3 loop is CATLPAGGSTGELFF. The CDR3, as DNA: TGTGCAACCCTGCCAGCGGGGGGCAGTACCGGGGAGCTGTTTTTT. V gene TRBV6-8 combines with J gene TRBJ2-2; 9 nucleotides match TRBD2. Per germline, CDR1 MNHGY and CDR2 SAAAGT. The CDR3 loop spans 15 amino acids.

The chain couples TRBV11-2 to TRBJ2-1; D may be TRBD2 (6 bases). Trimming stripped 1 base from V and 8 bases from J, with 15 bases between. The CDR3 is 15 residues long. CDR1 is SGHAT and CDR2 is FQNNGV in the germline V gene. The CDR3 is CASSLGLVRGDEQFF. The CDR3 DNA is TGTGCCAGCAGCTTAGGACTAGTGAGGGGCGATGAGCAGTTCTTC.

This clone was detected only a few times. Here the CDR3 reads CASSEFTYRGRDGYTF. The CDR3 DNA reads TGCGCCAGCAGTGAGTTCACTTACAGGGGGCGCGATGGCTACACCTTC. V and J are TRBV10-2 and TRBJ1-2, with 9 bases identical to TRBD1. Germline CDR1 and CDR2: WSHSY and SAAADI. The CDR3 is made up of 16 amino acids. V was pared by 1 base and J by 6 bases, with 9 bases of the junction left unmatched.

The V gene is TRBV6-1, the J gene TRBJ2-5, with TRBD1 as a possible D gene (6 bases). V lost 3 bases and J lost 5, with 13 bases in between. CDR3 length equals 14 residues. Germline CDR1 and CDR2: MNHNS and SASEGT. The CDR3 DNA is TGTGCCAGCAGTGATAGGGGGACCAGGGAGACCCAGTACTTC. This translates into CASSDRGTRETQYF.

The chain is built from TRBV4-1 and TRBJ1-2; D unresolved. CDR1 and CDR2 from the germline V gene are MGHRA and YSYEKL. Trimming shortened V by 0 bases and J by 3 bases, and 11 bases separated the two germline ends. The CDR3 consists of 15 residues. The CDR3 DNA reads TGCGCCAGCAGCCAAGATCTAGGCGGGTACTATGGCTACACCTTC. Protein sequence: CASSQDLGGYYGYTF.

V and J are TRBV24-1 and TRBJ2-5, with 13 bases fitting TRBD2. CDR3 size: 15 residues. V lost 9 bases and J lost 1; bases outside the gene matches: 4. In germline, CDR1 is KGHDR, CDR2 SFDVKD. As DNA, the CDR3 is TGTGCCACCTCGGGACTAGCGGGGCCCCAAGAGACCCAGTACTTC. This gives the protein CATSGLAGPQETQYF.